The rows below give T cell receptor beta chains drawn from one sample of a study of identical twins. Each CDR3 protein is one row after TCRdb ran MiXCR on the 5' RACE reads. The sample includes approximately 190,000 distinct CDR3 sequences, about 16% seen only once; the top ten take 35% to 50%. The same sample was also studied in work on T cells expressing NK-cell markers.

Sequencing was done on a sample of CD8+ T cells sorted from blood. These TCRs come from a woman aged 18 to 35 in good health. Both conserved end residues are part of each CDR3. The D gene is left open where the match is weak. Size is stated for part of the rows, as once, few or many counts, or as a class when the clone is expanded.

TGTGCCAGCAGTCTGACTAGTCTGGAGCAGTACTTC,CASSLTSLEQYF,-,TRBJ2-7,TRBV12-3/TRBV12-4,-
TGTGCCATCAGTCCCCTTAGCGGGGCTCTCACAGATACGCAGTATTTT,CAISPLSGALTDTQYF,TRBD2,TRBJ2-3,TRBV10-3,-
TGCGCCAGCAAGGCAGGGGGCGTGGGCACTGAAGCTTTCTTT,CASKAGGVGTEAFF,TRBD1,TRBJ1-1,TRBV5-1,many
TGCGCCAGCAGCTTCGTCGGGGGCCAAGAGACCCAGTACTTC,CASSFVGGQETQYF,-,TRBJ2-5,TRBV5-1,-
TGTGCCAGCACTAGCGGCCTTTTCGAGCAGTACTTC,CASTSGLFEQYF,TRBD2,TRBJ2-7,TRBV6-2/TRBV6-3,-
TGCAGCGTTGAGAAGGGGGAGTATGGCTACACCTTC,CSVEKGEYGYTF,-,TRBJ1-2,TRBV29-1,many
TGCGCCAGCAGCCAAGAGGTCCTTAACTATGGCTACACCTTC,CASSQEVLNYGYTF,-,TRBJ1-2,TRBV4-3,few
TGTGCCAGCAGCTTAGCCCGGGACAGCTACAATGAGCAGTTCTTC,CASSLARDSYNEQFF,TRBD1,TRBJ2-1,TRBV7-2,many
TGTGCCAGCAGCGGGGGGCGAAGCGGTACGCAGTATTTT,CASSGGRSGTQYF,-,TRBJ2-3,TRBV9,few
TGTGCCATCAGTGACACTAGCGGGACAGATACGCAGTATTTT,CAISDTSGTDTQYF,TRBD2,TRBJ2-3,TRBV10-3,-
TGTGCCAGCAGAGACAGGGGTAGCGGAGAGACCCAGTACTTC,CASRDRGSGETQYF,TRBD1,TRBJ2-5,TRBV27,-
TGTGCCAGCAGGGGACCTTCGTTAGATACGCAGTATTTT,CASRGPSLDTQYF,-,TRBJ2-3,TRBV12-3/TRBV12-4,-
TGTGCCAGCAGCGCCGGCGTTAGTACCACTGAAGCTTTCTTT,CASSAGVSTTEAFF,-,TRBJ1-1,TRBV9,-
TGCAGCGTTGAAGATCGACCCGGGACACTGCTTGAAGCTTTCTTT,CSVEDRPGTLLEAFF,-,TRBJ1-1,TRBV29-1,few
TGTGCCAGCAGCGTAGGAGGAGGATTATCCCTCGAGCAGTTCTTC,CASSVGGGLSLEQFF,-,TRBJ2-1,TRBV9,-
TGTGCCAGCAGCCAAGATCCAAGGGGTTATGAAGCTTTCTTT,CASSQDPRGYEAFF,-,TRBJ1-1,TRBV14,few
TGTGCCAGCAGTTTTATTAGCTCTAGCCCCTACAATGAGCAGTTCTTC,CASSFISSSPYNEQFF,-,TRBJ2-1,TRBV27,few
TGCGCCAGCAGCCCGGACGACAGACCACCCTACGAGCAGTACTTC,CASSPDDRPPYEQYF,-,TRBJ2-7,TRBV5-1,few
TGTGCCACCAGTGACAGGAGGAACACTGAAGCTTTCTTT,CATSDRRNTEAFF,-,TRBJ1-1,TRBV24-1,many
TGTGCCAGCAGCGGGCAGGGAAGGTTCGGGGAGACCCAGTACTTC,CASSGQGRFGETQYF,-,TRBJ2-5,TRBV7-9,-